Below are 4 T cell receptor beta chains sequenced from a single sample in a study of T cells in Graves' hyperthyroidism and ophthalmopathy. RNA transcripts provided the source from which TCR beta CDR3 regions were amplified. TCR CDR3 regions were first amplified by RT-PCR with HTBI primers. Via MiXCR, TCRdb re-called the multiplex PCR reads, giving one row per CDR3 protein. The table has about 640,000 distinct CDR3 sequences, roughly 20% seen once; the top ten hold under 35%. The sample was blood. Source of these receptors: a young man with Graves' ophthalmopathy.

This clonotype was counted at least ten times. The V gene is TRBV20-1, the J gene TRBJ1-5, with no clear D. This CDR3 region has 16 residues. Germline V gives CDR1 DFQATT, CDR2 SNEGSKA (reference sequence). The V end was cut by 0 bases, the J end by 0 bases, with 12 bases between. For the CDR3, the DNA is TGCAGTGCTAGAGATGTAAGGGTCCCTAGCAATCAGCCCCAGCATTTT. This gives the protein CSARDVRVPSNQPQHF.

The chain combines TRBV28 with TRBJ1-2; the match to TRBD1 covers 9 bases. The V and J ends lost 4 bases and 5 bases, in that order; junction bases with no gene match: 11. Germline CDR1 reads MDHEN; CDR2 reads SYDVKM. The CDR3 consists of 16 residues. The CDR3, as DNA: TGTGCCAGCAGTTCGGGACAGGGAGTAAGTGGGTATGGCTACACCTTC. It specifies CASSSGQGVSGYGYTF.

This chain links TRBV5-6 with TRBJ2-1; a possible D gene is TRBD2 (5 bases). Trimming shortened V by 1 base and J by 8 bases, and 7 bases separated the two germline ends. The CDR3 covers 12 residues. CDR1 is SGHDT, CDR2 YYEEEE, per germline. The DNA for the CDR3 is TGTGCCAGCAGCTTGCTGCGGGATGAGCAGTTCTTC. Its protein is CASSLLRDEQFF.

At least ten counts were recorded for this clonotype. This chain uses TRBV28 with TRBJ1-1; D ambiguous. Trimming left V 1 base short and J 8 bases short, with 23 bases between. Germline lookup yields CDR1 MDHEN and CDR2 SYDVKM. The CDR3 runs to 17 residues. CDR3 residues: CASSLFTGQQHLGEAFF. The CDR3 bases are TGTGCCAGCAGTTTATTTACCGGCCAACAGCACCTCGGGGAAGCTTTCTTT.